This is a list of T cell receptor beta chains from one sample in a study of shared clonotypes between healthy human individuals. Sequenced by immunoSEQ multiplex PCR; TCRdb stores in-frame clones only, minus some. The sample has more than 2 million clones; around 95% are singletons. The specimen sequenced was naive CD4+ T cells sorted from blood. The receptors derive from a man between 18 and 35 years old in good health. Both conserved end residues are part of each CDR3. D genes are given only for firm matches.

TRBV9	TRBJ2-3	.	CASSRDPRPDTQYF	TGTGCCAGCAGCAGGGACCCAAGGCCAGATACGCAGTATTTT
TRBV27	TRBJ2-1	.	CASSLYGGYNEQFF	TGTGCCAGCAGTTTATACGGGGGATACAATGAGCAGTTCTTC
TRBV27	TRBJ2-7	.	CASSLQTIYRAGHSSYEQYF	TGTGCCAGCAGTTTACAGACGATCTACAGGGCCGGACACAGCTCCTACGAGCAGTACTTC
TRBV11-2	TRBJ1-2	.	CASSLDGGGHYGYTF	TGTGCCAGCAGCTTAGATGGCGGGGGACACTATGGCTACACCTTC
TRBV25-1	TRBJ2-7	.	CASSESGPLAHYEQYF	TGTGCCAGCAGTGAATCGGGTCCGCTAGCGCACTACGAGCAGTACTTC
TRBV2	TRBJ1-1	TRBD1	CASSRTGAVAFF	TGTGCCAGCAGTCGGACAGGGGCAGTAGCTTTCTTT
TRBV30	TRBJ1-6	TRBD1	CAGRQGYNSPLHF	TGTGCCGGGAGACAGGGGTATAATTCACCCCTCCACTTT
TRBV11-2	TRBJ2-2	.	CASSPPSTGELFF	TGTGCCAGCAGCCCACCCAGTACCGGGGAGCTGTTTTTT
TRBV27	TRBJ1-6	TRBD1	CASSRPTGTGSYNSPLHF	TGTGCCAGCAGTAGACCGACAGGGACGGGCTCCTATAATTCACCCCTCCACTTT
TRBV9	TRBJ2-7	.	CASSREVGSYEQYF	TGTGCCAGCTCGAGGGAGGTCGGGTCCTACGAGCAGTACTTC
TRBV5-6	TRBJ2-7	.	CASSRRAYEQYF	TGTGCCAGCAGCCGCCGAGCCTACGAGCAGTACTTC
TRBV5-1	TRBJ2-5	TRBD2	CASSLRAGGPETQYF	TGCGCCAGCAGCTTAAGAGCGGGGGGGCCAGAGACCCAGTACTTC
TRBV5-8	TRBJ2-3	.	CASHVTGFGTDTQYF	TGTGCCAGCCACGTAACGGGGTTCGGCACAGATACGCAGTATTTT
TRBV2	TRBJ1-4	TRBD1	CASRRGTGGSMAEKLFF	TGTGCCAGCAGGAGAGGGACAGGGGGATCCATGGCTGAAAAACTGTTTTTT